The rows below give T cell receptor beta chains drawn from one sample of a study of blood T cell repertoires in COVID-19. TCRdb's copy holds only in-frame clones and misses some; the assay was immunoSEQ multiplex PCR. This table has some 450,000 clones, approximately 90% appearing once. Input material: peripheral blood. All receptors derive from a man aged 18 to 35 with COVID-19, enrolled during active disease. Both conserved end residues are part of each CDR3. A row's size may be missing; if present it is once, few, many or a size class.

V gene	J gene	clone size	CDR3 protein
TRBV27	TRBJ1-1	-	CASSPDRGYTEAFF
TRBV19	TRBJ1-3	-	CASSIRTGNSGNTIYF
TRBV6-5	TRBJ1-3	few	CASSRDRGSGNTIYF
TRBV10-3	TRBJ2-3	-	CAVRSELAASSGTDTQYF
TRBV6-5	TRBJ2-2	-	CASSGGTPGELFF
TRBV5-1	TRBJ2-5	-	CASSLGQQETQYF
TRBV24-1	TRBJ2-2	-	CATGDTYTGELFF
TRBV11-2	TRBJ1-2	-	CASSYQREGGYTF
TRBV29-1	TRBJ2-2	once	CSFTVGGTNTGELFF
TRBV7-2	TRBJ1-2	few	CASSPGRDRTYGYTF
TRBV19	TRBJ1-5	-	CASSAPGGGTGPQHF
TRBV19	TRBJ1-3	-	CASRVSSFGGRPGNTIYF
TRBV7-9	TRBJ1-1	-	CASSPSGRRVNTEAFF
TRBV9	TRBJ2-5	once	CASSGGLAVQETQYF
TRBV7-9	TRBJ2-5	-	CASSPRVLEETQYF
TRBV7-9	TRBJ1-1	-	CASSPPGGNTEAFF
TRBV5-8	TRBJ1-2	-	CASSLVRTANYGYTF
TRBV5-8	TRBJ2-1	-	CASSPIGVRRSYNEQFF
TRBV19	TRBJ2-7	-	CASSMRLAGGPSYEQYF
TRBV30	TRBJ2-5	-	CAWSGGHRETQYF
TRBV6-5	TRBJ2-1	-	CASSLTSGSYNEQFF
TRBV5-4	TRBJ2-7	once	CASSFPGTNAYEQYF
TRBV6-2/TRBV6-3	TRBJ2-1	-	CASSYPRGRYNEQFF
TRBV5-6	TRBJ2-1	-	CASSPAPGGNEQFF
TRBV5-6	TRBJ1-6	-	CASSPGNSPLHF
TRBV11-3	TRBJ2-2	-	CASSLKRVESGELFF
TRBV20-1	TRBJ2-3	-	CSASRGLVNTDTQYF
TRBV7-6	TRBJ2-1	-	CASSSDGAGLGEQFF
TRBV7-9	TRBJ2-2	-	CASSSISGRGTGELFF
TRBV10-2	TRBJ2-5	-	CASRLAGGPETQYF
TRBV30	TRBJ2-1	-	CAWSFIVDEQFF
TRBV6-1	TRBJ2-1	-	CASSETSGFSYNEQFF
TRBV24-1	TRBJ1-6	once	CATSGQSNSPLHF
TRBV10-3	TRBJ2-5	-	CAISESGPGLETQYF
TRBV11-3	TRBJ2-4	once	CASSQGTIIGRNIQYF
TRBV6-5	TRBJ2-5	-	CASRPSGAGGTQYF
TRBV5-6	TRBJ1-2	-	CASTVQGYGYTF
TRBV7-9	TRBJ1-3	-	CASSRDIGSGNTIYF
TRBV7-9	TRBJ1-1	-	CASSLPQMNTEAFF
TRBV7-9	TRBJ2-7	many	CASSARQSYEQYF
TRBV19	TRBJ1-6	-	CASSEWANSPLHF
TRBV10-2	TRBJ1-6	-	CASGAGKPPLHF
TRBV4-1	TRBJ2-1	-	CASSPTSGASYNEQFF
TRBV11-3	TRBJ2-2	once	CASSSGSRGELFF
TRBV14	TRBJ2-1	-	CASSPTSGRYNEQFF